This T cell receptor beta chain stems from a study of Ad26.COV2.S vaccination and SARS-CoV-2 variants. On the study more broadly: A participant enrolled in the COV1001 Ad26.COV2.S trial arm provided the sample.

Germline-derived CDR1 and CDR2 are KGHSY and FQNENV. The CDR3 is 15 residues long. Repertoires were generated with immunoSEQ multiplex PCR, while TCRdb's copy carries only in-frame clones and drops some. This sample has roughly 510,000 clones, with roughly 87% found just once. Concerning this clone itself: Compared with germline, one end of the junction differs, possibly owing to a read error.

Stated treatment: some 19 received Ad26.COV2.S at low or high dose, single or two shots; about 5 received placebo; per-sample allocation not given. Samples were taken on day 63 after the first vaccine or placebo injection. Adults aged 18-55 years in Boston included the donor. This chain joins TRBV16 and TRBJ2-7, with 7 nucleotides matching TRBD1. The receptor was derived from a person aged 18-60 years who received the Ad26.COV2.S COVID-19 vaccine or a placebo. Sequencing was performed on peripheral blood, taken in a trial of Ad26.COV2.S vaccine versus placebo. For the CDR3, the DNA is TGTGCCAGCCGCCAATGGGACAGCGGCTCCTACGAGCAGTACTTC. Its translation is CASRQWDSGSYEQYF.